Below, one T cell receptor beta chain is given with its context. The data derive from a study of lymphopenia after photon versus proton radiotherapy. This CDR3 comprises 15 residues. Unmatched junction bases numbered 4, after V lost 4 bases and J lost 6 bases. Germline V gene data show CDR1 as SGHTA and CDR2 as FQGNSA. Method: immunoSEQ multiplex PCR; TCRdb's copy keeps in-frame clones and lacks some. The sample has 55,000 to 70,000 clones, approximately 91% seen once. The source of this sequence is a woman between 65 and 79 years old with pancreatic cancer. This chain links TRBV7-2 with TRBJ2-2; 11 nucleotides line up with TRBD2. The source was peripheral blood, collected from a patient treated with photon-based radiotherapy. The CDR3 here is CASSSIAGGAGELFF. For the CDR3, the DNA is TGTGCCAGCAGCTCCATAGCGGGAGGGGCCGGGGAGCTGTTTTTT.